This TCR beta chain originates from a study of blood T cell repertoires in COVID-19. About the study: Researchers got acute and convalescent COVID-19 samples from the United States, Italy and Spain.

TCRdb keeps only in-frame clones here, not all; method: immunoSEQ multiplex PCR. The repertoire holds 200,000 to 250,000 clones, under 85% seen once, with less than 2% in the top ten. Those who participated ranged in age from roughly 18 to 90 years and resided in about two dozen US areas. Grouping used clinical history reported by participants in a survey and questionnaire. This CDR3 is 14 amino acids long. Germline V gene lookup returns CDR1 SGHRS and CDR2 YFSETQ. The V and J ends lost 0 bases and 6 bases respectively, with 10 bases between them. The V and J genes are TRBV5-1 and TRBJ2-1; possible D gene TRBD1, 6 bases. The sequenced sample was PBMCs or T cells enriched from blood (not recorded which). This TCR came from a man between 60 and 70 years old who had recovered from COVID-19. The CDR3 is CASSLGSGVNEQFF. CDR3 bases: TGCGCCAGCAGCTTGGGTTCAGGGGTCAATGAGCAGTTCTTC.